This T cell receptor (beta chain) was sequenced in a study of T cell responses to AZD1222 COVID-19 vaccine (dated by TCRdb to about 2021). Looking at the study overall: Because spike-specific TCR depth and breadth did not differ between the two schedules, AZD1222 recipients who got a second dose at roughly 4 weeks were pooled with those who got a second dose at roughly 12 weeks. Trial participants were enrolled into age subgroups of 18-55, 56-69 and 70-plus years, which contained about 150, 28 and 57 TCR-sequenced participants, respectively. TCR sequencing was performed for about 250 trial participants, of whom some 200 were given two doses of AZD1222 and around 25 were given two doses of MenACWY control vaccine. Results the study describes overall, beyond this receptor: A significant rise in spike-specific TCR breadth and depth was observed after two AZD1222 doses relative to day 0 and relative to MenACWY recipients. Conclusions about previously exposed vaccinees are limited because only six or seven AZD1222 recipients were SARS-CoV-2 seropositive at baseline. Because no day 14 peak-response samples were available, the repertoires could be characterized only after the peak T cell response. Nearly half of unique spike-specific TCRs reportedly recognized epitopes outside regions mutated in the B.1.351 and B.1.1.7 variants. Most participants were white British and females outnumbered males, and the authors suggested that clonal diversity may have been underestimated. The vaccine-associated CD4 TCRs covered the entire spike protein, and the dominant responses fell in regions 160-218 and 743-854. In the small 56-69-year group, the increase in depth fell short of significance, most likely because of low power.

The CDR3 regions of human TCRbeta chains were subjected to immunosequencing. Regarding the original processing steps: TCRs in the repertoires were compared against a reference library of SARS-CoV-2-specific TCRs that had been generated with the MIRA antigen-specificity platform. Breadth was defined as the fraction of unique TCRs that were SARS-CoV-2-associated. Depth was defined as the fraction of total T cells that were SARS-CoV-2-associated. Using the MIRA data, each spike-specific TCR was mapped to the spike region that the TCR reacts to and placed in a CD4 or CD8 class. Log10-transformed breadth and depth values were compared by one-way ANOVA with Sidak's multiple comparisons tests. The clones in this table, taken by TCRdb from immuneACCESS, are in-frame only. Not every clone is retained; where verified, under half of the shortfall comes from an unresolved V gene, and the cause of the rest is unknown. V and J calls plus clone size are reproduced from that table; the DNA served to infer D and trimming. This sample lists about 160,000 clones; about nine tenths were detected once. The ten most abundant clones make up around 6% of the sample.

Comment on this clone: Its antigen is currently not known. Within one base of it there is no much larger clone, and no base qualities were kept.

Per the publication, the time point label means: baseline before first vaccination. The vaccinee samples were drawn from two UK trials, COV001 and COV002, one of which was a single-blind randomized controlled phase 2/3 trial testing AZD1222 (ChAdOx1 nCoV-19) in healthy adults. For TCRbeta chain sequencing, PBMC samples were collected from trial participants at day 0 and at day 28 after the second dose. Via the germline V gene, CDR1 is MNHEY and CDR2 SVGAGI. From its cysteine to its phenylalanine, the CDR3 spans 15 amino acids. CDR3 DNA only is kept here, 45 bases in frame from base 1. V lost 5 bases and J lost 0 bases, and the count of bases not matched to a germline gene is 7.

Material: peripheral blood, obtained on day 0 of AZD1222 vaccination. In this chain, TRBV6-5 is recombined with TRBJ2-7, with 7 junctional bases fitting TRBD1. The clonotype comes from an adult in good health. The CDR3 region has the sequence CASSPDRATSYEQYF. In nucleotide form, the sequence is TGTGCCAGCAGTCCCGACAGGGCGACCTCCTACGAGCAGTACTTC.